The 3 T cell receptor beta chains below come from one sample, sequenced in a study of T cell responses to AZD1222 COVID-19 vaccine. Some clones are missing from TCRdb's copy, which holds only in-frame ones; the method was immunoSEQ multiplex PCR. The sample comprises some 150,000 clones, 75% to 90% of which are singletons, and 5.5% to 7% rests with the top ten. The sequences come from peripheral blood, collected after recovery from COVID-19. Receptors originate from an adult who had recovered from COVID-19.

This chain uses TRBV4-1 with TRBJ2-7; no reliable D call. Germline V lookup: CDR1 MGHRA, CDR2 YSYEKL. Trimming removed 3 bases at V and 6 bases at J, with 15 bases between. CDR3 length: 14 amino acids. Here the CDR3 DNA reads TGCGCCAGCAGCCAGGCGCGTTTTCGCGGCGAGCAGTACTTC. It codes for CASSQARFRGEQYF.

The chain uses TRBV9 and TRBJ1-2; 8 bases align to TRBD1. V lost 3 bases and J lost 8; bases outside the gene matches: 12. Germline lookup yields CDR1 SGDLS and CDR2 YYNGEE. There are 15 residues in the CDR3. This chain's CDR3 is CASSAQGQGAQGYTF. The CDR3 DNA sequence: TGTGCCAGCAGCGCCCAGGGCCAGGGGGCGCAAGGCTACACCTTC.

The chain is built from TRBV9 and TRBJ2-7; 8 bases align to TRBD1. Germline CDR1 and CDR2: SGDLS and YYNGEE. This CDR3 has 15 residues. V shed 0 bases, J shed 3 bases, and the junction held 5 bases outside the gene matches. This chain's CDR3 is CASSVAGTGDYEQYF. CDR3 DNA sequence: TGTGCCAGCAGCGTAGCTGGGACAGGTGACTACGAGCAGTACTTC.